A selection of T cell receptor beta chains follows, all from one sample in a study of memory CD4+ T cells and cytomegalovirus serostatus. Clones were read by immunoSEQ multiplex PCR, and TCRdb kept only the in-frame ones, dropping some. The sample lists some 60,000 clones, over 70% occurring once. Sequencing input: memory CD4+ T cells from blood. These receptor sequences come from an adult in good health and CMV-seropositive. CDR3s include the opening cysteine and the closing phenylalanine or tryptophan. D genes are given only for firm matches. Clone size appears in some rows only: once, few, many, or a class for an expanded clone.

v_gene	d_gene	j_gene	abundance	CDR3aa	CDR3nt
TRBV5-6	TRBD1	TRBJ1-5	few	CASSLYGQAWQPQHF	TGTGCCAGCAGCTTGTACGGACAGGCTTGGCAGCCCCAGCATTTT
TRBV30	-	TRBJ2-1	-	CAWQPGRDEQFF	TGTGCCTGGCAACCGGGTCGTGATGAGCAGTTCTTC
TRBV5-4	-	TRBJ1-1	-	CASSGGRPGRADTEAFF	TGTGCCAGCAGCGGAGGACGACCCGGCCGTGCCGACACTGAAGCTTTCTTT
TRBV27	-	TRBJ2-2	-	CASKLFGTDNTGELFF	TGTGCCAGCAAGTTGTTTGGGACGGACAACACCGGGGAGCTGTTTTTT
TRBV28	-	TRBJ1-5	-	CASSRTGLHQPQHF	TGTGCCAGCAGCCGTACAGGGCTGCATCAGCCCCAGCATTTT
TRBV18	-	TRBJ2-2	-	CASSPPMQLELFF	TGTGCCAGCTCACCACCGATGCAGCTGGAGCTGTTTTTT
TRBV5-5	-	TRBJ2-2	-	CASSLLEWGELFF	TGTGCCAGCAGCTTACTGGAATGGGGGGAGCTGTTTTTT
TRBV7-9	TRBD1	TRBJ2-7	few	CASSFSGTGFYEQYF	TGTGCCAGCAGCTTTTCCGGGACAGGGTTCTACGAGCAGTACTTC
TRBV9	-	TRBJ2-3	-	CASVPRTYTQYF	TGTGCCAGCGTCCCCCGGACCTATACGCAGTATTTT
TRBV7-8	-	TRBJ2-2	-	CASSFAWGLNTGELFF	TGTGCCAGCAGCTTTGCGTGGGGTTTAAACACCGGGGAGCTGTTTTTT
TRBV6-1	-	TRBJ2-4	-	CASSTGPKNIQYF	TGTGCCAGCAGCACAGGGCCCAAAAACATTCAGTACTTC
TRBV9	TRBD2	TRBJ2-3	-	CASSVSLAGKSEADTQYF	TGTGCCAGCAGCGTTAGTCTAGCGGGAAAGTCGGAAGCAGATACGCAGTATTTT
TRBV25-1	-	TRBJ1-1	-	CASSIGSGTEAFF	TGTGCCAGCAGTATAGGGTCTGGCACTGAAGCTTTCTTT
TRBV7-2	-	TRBJ2-7	-	CASSLDKGGSRLSYEQYF	TGTGCCAGCAGCTTGGACAAGGGGGGCTCTCGACTCTCCTACGAGCAGTACTTC
TRBV18	-	TRBJ1-1	-	CASSTGRNTEAFF	TGTGCCAGCTCAACCGGACGGAACACTGAAGCTTTCTTT
TRBV4-1	-	TRBJ2-7	-	CASSQVSPPYEQYF	TGCGCCAGCAGCCAAGTTTCCCCCCCCTACGAGCAGTACTTC
TRBV7-2	-	TRBJ2-2	-	CASSLDARITGELFF	TGTGCCAGCAGCTTAGACGCCAGGATCACCGGGGAGCTGTTTTTT
TRBV29-1	-	TRBJ1-5	-	CSVGPANQPQHF	TGCAGCGTTGGCCCGGCGAATCAGCCCCAGCATTTT
TRBV19	-	TRBJ1-5	-	CASTQGAGFSNQPQHF	TGTGCCAGTACTCAGGGTGCGGGTTTTAGCAATCAGCCCCAGCATTTT
TRBV30	-	TRBJ2-2	few	CASESGNTVNTGELFF	TGTGCCTCGGAGAGTGGGAACACGGTGAACACCGGGGAGCTGTTTTTT
TRBV5-4	-	TRBJ2-7	-	CASSWDGQQSAQYF	TGTGCCAGCAGCTGGGACGGACAACAAAGCGCGCAGTACTTC
TRBV6-5	-	TRBJ2-1	-	CASSYSFGSDEQFF	TGTGCCAGCAGTTACTCCTTCGGCTCCGATGAGCAGTTCTTC
TRBV7-2	-	TRBJ1-5	-	CASSSRGNQPQHF	TGTGCCAGCAGCTCCCGGGGCAATCAGCCCCAGCATTTT
TRBV7-8	TRBD2	TRBJ2-7	-	CASSLEGLAAEQYF	TGTGCCAGCAGCTTAGAGGGACTAGCTGCCGAGCAGTACTTC
TRBV7-9	TRBD1	TRBJ2-1	many	CASSKQGAGEQFF	TGTGCCAGCAGCAAACAGGGGGCCGGGGAGCAGTTCTTC
TRBV4-3	TRBD1	TRBJ1-2	-	CASSPGSTGDNYGYTF	TGCGCCAGCAGCCCAGGAAGCACAGGGGATAACTATGGCTACACCTTC
TRBV30	TRBD1	TRBJ1-1	-	CAWSAWTGALYTEAFF	TGTGCCTGGAGTGCTTGGACAGGGGCTCTTTACACTGAAGCTTTCTTT
TRBV6-6	-	TRBJ2-5	-	CASSLDRETQYF	TGTGCCAGCAGCCTGGACAGAGAGACCCAGTACTTC
TRBV11-3	-	TRBJ2-1	-	CASSLQYNEQFF	TGTGCCAGCAGCTTACAGTACAATGAGCAGTTCTTC
TRBV10-2	TRBD2	TRBJ2-2	-	CASSESSGASGELFF	TGCGCCAGCAGTGAGTCTAGCGGGGCGTCCGGGGAGCTGTTTTTT